This T cell receptor (beta chain) was sequenced in a study of spatial heterogeneity in lung cancer. TCRdb re-called the 5' RACE reads with MiXCR, one entry per CDR3 protein. The sample gives around 98,000 distinct CDR3 sequences, roughly a fifth of which show up once; about a fifth is in the top ten. Time point of the sample: blood at routine non-recurrence follow-up after resection. Sequencing of whole RNA from tumor, nontumor lung or frozen PBMC involved no sorting. The sample holds many counts of this clonotype. The germline gives CDR1 SEHNR, CDR2 FQNEAQ (reference sequence). V lost 2 bases, J lost 7 bases, and 7 bases lay in between. This CDR3 is 12 amino acids long.

The chain carries TRBV7-9 and TRBJ2-3, with D uncertain. The sequence was collected from a male donor with early-stage non-small cell lung cancer. Material: PBMCs, obtained at follow-up. CDR3 DNA sequence: TGTGCCAGCAGCTTAATCACCTATACGCAGTATTTT. This encodes CASSLITYTQYF.